This passage covers 27 T cell receptor beta chains from one sample sequenced in a study of CD8+ T cells in alopecia areata. The treatment is: oral pan-JAK inhibitor, 5-10 mg twice daily. Reverse transcribed after extraction, RNA yielded cDNA as the sequencing template. Sequenced by immunoSEQ multiplex PCR; TCRdb stores in-frame clones only, minus some. The top ten clones hold roughly a sixth of a sample with around 100,000 clones, over 70% of them seen once. Sample: CD8+ T cells sorted from blood, taken at approximately week 42, from a patient treated with tofacitinib. These receptor sequences come from a human donor with alopecia areata.

CDR3 loop: CASSQVPAQETQYF. CDR3 nucleotides: TGTGCCAGCAGCCAAGTTCCAGCACAAGAGACCCAGTACTTC. This chain links TRBV14 with TRBJ2-5; no firm D call. The CDR3 extends over 14 amino acids. V lost 1 base and J lost 2, with 8 bases in between. Looked up from germline, CDR1 is SGHDN and CDR2 is FVKESK. The entire variable domain, with the rest obtained from reference TRBV14 and TRBJ2-5, is as follows: EAGVTQFPSHSVIEKGQTVTLRCDPISGHDNLYWYRRVMGKEIKFLLHFVKESKQDESGMPNNRFLAERTGGTYSTLKVQPAELEDSGVYFCASSQVPAQETQYFGPGTRLLVL.

The gene calls are TRBV4-3 and TRBJ2-3; D is ambiguous. There are 16 residues in the CDR3. Germline CDR1 LGHNA, CDR2 YSLEER. Trimming removed 0 bases at V and 0 bases at J, with 10 bases between. CDR3 nucleotide sequence: TGCGCCAGCAGCCAAGAGGCCTGGGTCAGCACAGATACGCAGTATTTT. The encoded protein is CASSQEAWVSTDTQYF.

This clone came up once. The rearrangement links TRBV2 to TRBJ2-1; 8 positions agree with TRBD2. The CDR3 runs to 15 residues. Germline trimming cut 1 base from V and 4 bases from J; bases unmatched to any gene: 3. Germline CDR1 is SNHLY and CDR2 is FYNNEI. In nucleotides, the CDR3 is TGTGCCAGCAGTGAAGGCGGGGGGTCATACAATGAGCAGTTCTTC. Translation gives CASSEGGGSYNEQFF.

The CDR3 coding sequence is TGTGCCAGTAGTACTACCAACAATGAGCAGTTCTTC. This translates into CASSTTNNEQFF. This chain connects TRBV19 to TRBJ2-1; D is unclear. Trimming left V 4 bases short and J 5 bases short, with 6 bases between. Germline assignment: CDR1 LNHDA and CDR2 SQIVND (reference sequence). CDR3 size: 12 residues.

The rearrangement joins TRBV4-3 to TRBJ2-1, with 9 bases matching TRBD2. The CDR3 runs 15 residues. V was clipped by 4 bases and J by 9 bases; unmatched bases: 10. Looked up from germline, CDR1 is LGHNA and CDR2 is YSLEER. As DNA, the CDR3 is TGCGCCAGCAGCCCCGGGCTAGCGGGGTACCGTGAGCAGTTCTTC. Its protein product is CASSPGLAGYREQFF.

The CDR3 sequence is CASSPTDPRNTEAFF. For the CDR3, the DNA is TGTGCCAGTAGTCCTACGGACCCAAGGAACACTGAAGCTTTCTTT. The J gene is TRBJ1-1, the V gene TRBV19, with unresolved D. This CDR3 spans 15 amino acids. Between the trimmed V and J ends, which lost 5 bases and 1 base, there was a span of 14 bases. The germline V gene encodes CDR1 LNHDA and CDR2 SQIVND (reference sequence).

The V call is TRBV7-2, the J call TRBJ2-1, with D unclear. The V end lost 2 bases, the J end lost 2 bases, and 10 bases lay between the germline ends. Looked up from germline, CDR1 is SGHTA and CDR2 is FQGNSA. The CDR3 spans 15 residues. DNA for the CDR3: TGTGCCAGCAGCTTATCCGGGCCAACCTACAATGAGCAGTTCTTC. Its protein product is CASSLSGPTYNEQFF. Using reference TRBV7-2 and TRBJ2-1 for the parts outside the CDR3, the full variable domain is GAGVSQSPSNKVTEKGKDVELRCDPISGHTALYWYRQSLGQGLEFLIYFQGNSAPDKSGLPSDRFSAERTGGSVSTLTIQRTQQEDSAVYLCASSLSGPTYNEQFFGPGTRLTVL.

V usage is TRBV9 and J usage is TRBJ2-3; no reliable D call. Trimming took off 1 base at V and 1 base at J, with 10 bases between the two ends. The CDR3 length is 15 residues. Germline values: CDR1 SGDLS, CDR2 YYNGEE. In DNA, the CDR3 is TGTGCCAGCAGCGTACGCCAGATCGGCACAGATACGCAGTATTTT. Protein: CASSVRQIGTDTQYF. Filled out from reference TRBV9 and TRBJ2-3, the complete variable domain reads DSGVTQTPKHLITATGQRVTLRCSPRSGDLSVYWYQQSLDQGLQFLIQYYNGEERAKGNILERFSAQQFPDLHSELNLSSLELGDSALYFCASSVRQIGTDTQYFGPGTRLTVL.

This clone was detected only a few times. The chain is built from TRBV12-5 and TRBJ2-1; D not resolved. The V end was cut by 3 bases, the J end by 8 bases, with 11 bases between. This CDR3 spans 13 amino acids. Per germline, CDR1 LGHNT and CDR2 FRNRAP. The CDR3 region has the DNA TGTGCTAGTGGTTTCCAGACAACGGATGAGCAGTTCTTC. Protein product: CASGFQTTDEQFF.

The chain employs TRBV13 and TRBJ1-2, with 10 nucleotides matching TRBD1. The germline gives CDR1 PRHDT, CDR2 FYEKMQ (reference sequence). The CDR3 is 16 residues long. V was pared by 5 bases and J by 2 bases, with 8 bases of the junction left unmatched. The CDR3 region has the DNA TGTGCCAGCAGCGGCTCCTCGGACAGGGGGAACTATGGCTACACCTTC. Encoded protein: CASSGSSDRGNYGYTF.

This chain uses TRBV27 with TRBJ1-5; 12 nucleotides line up with TRBD1. V was clipped by 6 bases and J by 6 bases; unmatched bases: 6. Germline CDR1 reads MNHEY; CDR2 reads SMNVEV (reference sequence). CDR3 length equals 15 residues. The CDR3 reads CASRGTGGAGQPQHF. CDR3 nucleotide sequence: TGTGCCAGCAGAGGGACAGGGGGCGCAGGTCAGCCCCAGCATTTT.

The chain combines TRBV5-1 with TRBJ1-1; D perhaps matches TRBD1 (5 bases). Germline V gene sequence: CDR1 SGHRS, CDR2 YFSETQ. The germline V and J ends were trimmed by 1 base and 0 bases, with 19 bases remaining between them. The CDR3 spans 18 residues. DNA of the CDR3: TGCGCCAGCAGCTTGACCCCGGGAGGGGACCCGATGAACACTGAAGCTTTCTTT. It yields the protein CASSLTPGGDPMNTEAFF.

This clone was observed once. The rearrangement uses TRBV27 and TRBJ2-7, with 10 bases identical to TRBD1. Germline V gene data show CDR1 as MNHEY and CDR2 as SMNVEV (reference sequence). This CDR3 is built from 13 residues. Trimming cost V 3 bases and J 6 bases; bases outside gene matches: 2. CDR3 sequence reads: CASSFGQGGEQYF. The CDR3 DNA sequence: TGTGCCAGCAGTTTTGGACAGGGGGGCGAGCAGTACTTC.

The V and J genes are TRBV4-3 and TRBJ2-7; no clear D gene. The CDR3 is 15 amino acids. Per the germline V gene, CDR1 is LGHNA and CDR2 is YSLEER. V gave up 1 base and J gave up 7 bases, with 17 bases separating them. CDR3 nucleotide sequence: TGCGCCAGCAGCCAAGGGTATGGTGCTAGGGCAGAGCAGTACTTC. Residues: CASSQGYGARAEQYF.

This clone was observed a handful of times. In nucleotides, the CDR3 is TGCGCCAGCACAACCAGGGGGCGAGATACGCAGTATTTT. Residues: CASTTRGRDTQYF. The rearrangement joins TRBV23-1 to TRBJ2-3; 8 positions match TRBD1. TRBV23-1 is an ORF, and what it does is uncertain. The CDR3 is made up of 13 amino acids. The V gene end was trimmed by 7 bases and the J gene end by 5 bases; junction bases not matched to a gene: 5.

This clone appeared a few times. This rearrangement joins TRBV29-1 to TRBJ2-1, with D tentatively TRBD1 or TRBD2 (5 bases each). V was pared by 8 bases and J by 8 bases, with 13 bases between. CDR1 and CDR2 from the germline V gene are SQVTM and ANQGSEA. The CDR3 consists of 11 residues. CDR3 nucleotide sequence: TGCAGCCCAAAGAGGGGTGATGAGCAGTTCTTC. Its protein is CSPKRGDEQFF.

This clone has only a few counts. V gene TRBV5-1 combines with J gene TRBJ1-1; D gene uncertain. Germline CDR1 SGHRS, CDR2 YFSETQ. V dropped 4 bases and J dropped 5 bases, with 15 bases sitting between them. The CDR3 runs to 14 residues. CDR3 amino acids: CASSLKTGGTEAFF. Written as DNA, the CDR3 is TGCGCCAGCAGCCTTAAGACCGGAGGAACTGAAGCTTTCTTT.

The chain uses TRBV2 and TRBJ2-4; maybe TRBD1 (5 bases). Trimming removed 5 bases at V and 0 bases at J, with 14 bases between. The CDR3 loop spans 16 amino acids. Per germline, CDR1 SNHLY and CDR2 FYNNEI. CDR3 coding DNA: TGTGCCAGCAGTTCCAGGGAAAACCTAGCCAAAAACATTCAGTACTTC. This encodes CASSSRENLAKNIQYF.

The V call is TRBV7-3, the J call TRBJ2-2, with 7 bases matching TRBD1. With 1 base clipped from V and 4 bases from J, the junction kept 12 bases outside the gene matches. Germline CDR1 is SGHTA and CDR2 is FQGTGA. The CDR3 has 18 residues. CDR3 coding DNA: TGTGCCAGCAGCTTAAGGGCTTGGGCAGGGGGACCCACCGGGGAGCTGTTTTTT. Amino acids: CASSLRAWAGGPTGELFF.

The V and J genes are TRBV10-3 and TRBJ1-2; perhaps TRBD1 as D (5 bases). The CDR3 consists of 13 residues. Trimming removed 9 bases at V and 4 bases at J, with 15 bases between. The germline gives CDR1 ENHRY, CDR2 SYGVKD. CDR3 amino acids: CAMGEGDFYGYTF. As DNA, the CDR3 is TGTGCCATGGGGGAGGGTGACTTCTATGGCTACACCTTC.

V gene TRBV29-1 combines with J gene TRBJ1-1; D unresolved. V was trimmed by 1 base and J by 0 bases, leaving 9 bases between them. The CDR3 runs to 14 residues. The germline gives CDR1 SQVTM, CDR2 ANQGSEA. CDR3 DNA sequence: TGCAGCGTTGAAGTTGCGGGTATGAACACTGAAGCTTTCTTT. This encodes CSVEVAGMNTEAFF.

This clone was counted between two and nine times. This rearrangement joins TRBV6-1 to TRBJ1-1; 10 bases match TRBD1. The CDR3 spans 14 residues. V was clipped by 6 bases and J by 4 bases; unmatched bases: 5. Germline CDR1 reads MNHNS; CDR2 reads SASEGT. This chain's CDR3 is CASSLTGGITEAFF. As DNA, the CDR3 is TGTGCCAGCAGCTTGACAGGGGGCATCACTGAAGCTTTCTTT.

This rearrangement joins TRBV11-2 to TRBJ2-7; D possibly corresponds to TRBD1 (8 bases). This CDR3 contains 14 residues. V dropped 1 base and J dropped 6 bases, with 13 bases sitting between them. Germline assignment: CDR1 SGHAT and CDR2 FQNNGV. The CDR3 reads CASSLGQGRGEQYF. The CDR3 DNA follows: TGTGCCAGCAGCTTAGGACAGGGGAGGGGCGAGCAGTACTTC. Full variable domain (outside the CDR3, taken from reference TRBV11-2 and TRBJ2-7): EAGVAQSPRYKIIEKRQSVAFWCNPISGHATLYWYQQILGQGPKLLIQFQNNGVVDDSQLPKDRFSAERLKGVDSTLKIQPAKLEDSAVYLCASSLGQGRGEQYFGPGTRLTVT.

The V and J genes are TRBV27 and TRBJ1-2, with D possibly being TRBD1 (6 bases). This CDR3 is built from 13 residues. CDR1 is MNHEY, CDR2 SMNVEV, per germline (reference sequence). The V end was cut by 0 bases, the J end by 8 bases, with 10 bases between. CDR3 residues: CASSLSSGGGYTF. CDR3 DNA: TGTGCCAGCAGTTTATCATCGGGGGGCGGCTACACCTTC.

This clone was detected a few times. The chain carries TRBV29-1 and TRBJ2-3; 8 bases fit TRBD2. The CDR3 has 14 residues. Germline V lookup: CDR1 SQVTM, CDR2 ANQGSEA. V trimming: 2 bases; J trimming: 5 bases; junction bases outside the gene matches: 6. The CDR3: CSVERAGEGDTQYF. CDR3 sequence (DNA): TGCAGCGTTGAACGAGCGGGGGAAGGAGATACGCAGTATTTT.

This chain uses TRBV4-1 with TRBJ1-6, with D possibly TRBD1 on 6 matching bases. Germline V gene sequence: CDR1 MGHRA, CDR2 YSYEKL. This CDR3 region has 15 residues. V gave up 2 bases and J gave up 7 bases, with 12 bases separating them. CDR3 residues: CASSQRDTGNSPLHF. The DNA of the CDR3 is TGCGCCAGCAGCCAACGGGACACAGGGAATTCACCCCTCCACTTT.

About this clone itself: This sample includes further DNA sequences coding for the same CDR3. The genes are TRBV4-3 and TRBJ1-1, with TRBD1 matching over 8 bases. Germline V gives CDR1 LGHNA, CDR2 YSLEER. V dropped 3 bases and J dropped 5; count of bases not matched to a gene: 5. The CDR3 loop spans 14 amino acids. CDR3 bases: TGCGCCAGCAGCCAGGACAGGGAATGGACTGAAGCTTTCTTT. Amino acid sequence: CASSQDREWTEAFF.